These T cell receptor beta chains were read from a single sample in a study of T cell responses to AZD1222 COVID-19 vaccine. The table came from immunoSEQ multiplex PCR; TCRdb's copy has only in-frame clones and leaves some out. The sample lists 90,000 to 95,000 clones; just over 85% were seen once. Sequencing was performed on peripheral blood, taken on day 0 of AZD1222 vaccination. Receptors were obtained from an adult in good health. The CDR3 runs from the conserved cysteine through the conserved F or W. A D gene is named only where the DNA matches it firmly. Clone size, where shown, is once, few, many, or a class for clones that have expanded.

J	size	V	D	CDR3	DNA
TRBJ2-5	few	TRBV2	TRBD2	CASSDAALAGIETQYF	TGTGCCAGCAGTGATGCGGCACTAGCGGGAATCGAGACCCAGTACTTC
TRBJ2-2	.	TRBV2	TRBD2	CASRSGRMTTGELFF	TGTGCCAGCAGAAGCGGGAGAATGACCACCGGGGAGCTGTTTTTT
TRBJ1-1	.	TRBV28	.	CASSSNRNTEAFF	TGTGCCAGCAGTTCTAACAGGAACACTGAAGCTTTCTTT
TRBJ1-5	.	TRBV3-1/TRBV3-2	.	CASSRSGSNQPQHF	TGTGCCAGCAGCCGATCAGGGAGCAATCAGCCCCAGCATTTT
TRBJ1-4	.	TRBV19	TRBD1	CASTSRGTGGEKLFF	TGTGCCAGTACCTCCAGGGGGACAGGGGGTGAAAAACTGTTTTTT
TRBJ1-6	.	TRBV7-2	.	CASSSPRGDNSPLHF	TGTGCCAGCAGCTCGCCCCGGGGGGATAATTCACCCCTCCACTTT
TRBJ2-1	.	TRBV5-1	.	CASSFETAYNEQFF	TGCGCCAGCAGCTTCGAGACAGCGTACAATGAGCAGTTCTTC
TRBJ1-1	.	TRBV19	.	CASTTGRMNTEAFF	TGTGCCAGTACTACAGGGAGGATGAACACTGAAGCTTTCTTT
TRBJ1-3	.	TRBV5-1	.	CASSLGPSRASGNTIYF	TGCGCCAGCAGCTTGGGGCCGAGCAGAGCGTCTGGAAACACCATATATTTT
TRBJ1-4	.	TRBV5-1	.	CASSLVGGVANEKLFF	TGCGCCAGCAGCTTGGTGGGGGGAGTAGCTAATGAAAAACTGTTTTTT
TRBJ1-2	.	TRBV19	.	CASSSPGGNYGYTF	TGTGCCAGTAGTTCCCCTGGGGGGAACTATGGCTACACCTTC
TRBJ2-7	.	TRBV18	TRBD1	CASSLGGQGEQYF	TGTGCCAGCTCACTGGGTGGACAGGGCGAGCAGTACTTC
TRBJ1-2	.	TRBV7-2	.	CASSLTDSPNYGYTF	TGTGCCAGCAGCTTAACGGATTCCCCAAACTATGGCTACACCTTC
TRBJ2-4	.	TRBV19	.	CASSNPPKGAKNIQYF	TGTGCCAGTAGTAACCCCCCCAAGGGGGCCAAAAACATTCAGTACTTC
TRBJ2-5	.	TRBV5-1	TRBD1	CASSLVQGAAETQYF	TGCGCCAGCAGCTTGGTCCAGGGGGCAGCGGAGACCCAGTACTTC
TRBJ2-3	.	TRBV5-1	.	CASSLPQDTDTQYF	TGCGCCAGCAGCTTGCCACAGGACACAGATACGCAGTATTTT